The 8 T cell receptor beta chains in this list originate from one sample, sequenced in a study of radiation and T cells in renal cell carcinoma (dated by TCRdb to 2020 to 2022). Receptor libraries were prepared by the immunoSEQ multiplex PCR assay. Not all clones reach the TCRdb copy of this immuneACCESS table, which keeps in-frame sequences only. Checked studies attribute under half of the gap to unresolved V genes and leave the rest unexplained. In all, the sample holds 15,000 or so clones, and 50% of those were seen once. 40% of the sample is taken by the ten largest. The sample's time point label, in plain terms: tumor resected at nephrectomy. What this sample's treatment or condition label stands for: 15 Gy SBRT to primary tumor, nephrectomy 4 weeks later. Sequenced material: tumor tissue, taken from a patient whose treatment included radiotherapy and nephrectomy. The source is a woman aged 55-70 years with renal cell carcinoma.

This sequence joins TRBV19 and TRBJ2-7; D is perhaps TRBD1 (6 bases). CDR1 is LNHDA, CDR2 SQIVND, per germline (reference sequence). CDR3 length: 16 residues. The V gene lost 3 bases and the J gene lost 2 bases, with 17 bases spanning the gap. CDR3 in DNA: TGTGCCAGTAGTATTAAAGGGGGAGAGGGGCCCTACGAGCAGTACTTC. This encodes CASSIKGGEGPYEQYF.

The gene calls are TRBV5-1 and TRBJ2-5; TRBD2 aligns across 10 bases. Unmatched junction bases numbered 5, after V lost 4 bases and J lost 5 bases. This CDR3 is built from 14 residues. Germline CDR1 and CDR2: SGHRS and YFSETQ. The CDR3 protein is CASSPRLAGETQYF. DNA of the CDR3: TGCGCCAGCAGCCCCAGACTAGCGGGTGAGACCCAGTACTTC.

In its sample, this clone was seen a few times. The CDR3 loop reads CASSLGQGQAEAFF. For the CDR3, the DNA is TGCGCCAGCAGCCTGGGACAGGGCCAGGCTGAAGCTTTCTTT. The chain uses TRBV4-1 and TRBJ1-1; TRBD1 aligns across 9 bases. Germline loops: CDR1 MGHRA, CDR2 YSYEKL. The CDR3 is made up of 14 amino acids. J lost 6 bases, V lost 4 bases, and 6 bases had no gene match.

V usage is TRBV2 and J usage is TRBJ2-2; D remains unclear. The V and J ends lost 7 bases and 4 bases respectively, with 16 bases between them. In germline, CDR1 is SNHLY, CDR2 FYNNEI. The CDR3 consists of 15 residues. CDR3 nucleotides: TGTGCCAGCAAAGTTGGGGTTACGACCACCGGGGAGCTGTTTTTT. Protein product: CASKVGVTTTGELFF.

The gene calls are TRBV5-1 and TRBJ1-1, with 7 bases fitting TRBD1. With 4 bases clipped from V and 3 bases from J, the junction kept 6 bases outside the gene matches. The CDR3 contains 14 residues. Per germline, CDR1 SGHRS and CDR2 YFSETQ. The CDR3 sequence: CASSPQQGYTEAFF. CDR3 in DNA: TGCGCCAGCAGCCCGCAACAGGGGTACACTGAAGCTTTCTTT.

This clone is deemed hyperexpanded (1% or more). The rearrangement uses TRBV4-1 and TRBJ1-2; 11 bases map to TRBD1. The trim removed 3 bases at V and 2 bases at J, leaving 5 bases unmatched. Germline V lookup: CDR1 MGHRA, CDR2 YSYEKL. The CDR3 length is 16 residues. The chain's CDR3 is CASSHGQGAENYGYTF. CDR3 coding DNA: TGCGCCAGCAGCCACGGACAGGGGGCGGAAAACTATGGCTACACCTTC.

The chain links TRBV29-1 to TRBJ2-6; D gene ambiguous. Trimming shortened V by 6 bases and J by 1 base, and 13 bases separated the two germline ends. There are 15 residues in the CDR3. Germline CDR1 is SQVTM and CDR2 is ANQGSEA. CDR3 sequence: CSVFTQVSGANVLTF. CDR3 in DNA: TGCAGCGTGTTCACTCAGGTATCTGGGGCCAACGTCCTGACTTTC.

The chain joins TRBV30 to TRBJ1-3; D uncertain. This CDR3 has 13 amino acids. Per the germline V gene, CDR1 is GTSNPN and CDR2 is SVGIG (reference sequence). V gave up 2 bases and J gave up 0 bases, with 5 bases separating them. The CDR3 DNA follows: TGTGCCTGGAGTCGCTTCTCTGGAAACACCATATATTTT. It yields the protein CAWSRFSGNTIYF.